What follows is one T cell receptor (beta chain) and its context. The germline gives CDR1 SGHRS, CDR2 YFSETQ. The CDR3 extends over 18 amino acids. J lost 2 bases, V lost 0 bases, and 13 bases had no gene match. This record belongs to a study of blood T cell repertoires in COVID-19. In the study overall: Sources were T cells, B-cell-depleted T cells, or PBMCs; the material itself was cDNA or gDNA.

The repertoire was sequenced with immunoSEQ multiplex PCR; TCRdb's copy has only in-frame clones and lacks some. The sample consists of about 91,000 clones, more than 70% of them appearing once. The TCR was taken from a woman of 80 years or more with active COVID-19. The specimen was peripheral blood. The chain uses TRBV5-1 and TRBJ2-5, with TRBD2 matching over 7 bases. The CDR3 here is CASSLAKLAGASQETQYF. In DNA, the CDR3 is TGCGCCAGCAGCTTGGCCAAGCTCGCGGGAGCTAGTCAAGAGACCCAGTACTTC.